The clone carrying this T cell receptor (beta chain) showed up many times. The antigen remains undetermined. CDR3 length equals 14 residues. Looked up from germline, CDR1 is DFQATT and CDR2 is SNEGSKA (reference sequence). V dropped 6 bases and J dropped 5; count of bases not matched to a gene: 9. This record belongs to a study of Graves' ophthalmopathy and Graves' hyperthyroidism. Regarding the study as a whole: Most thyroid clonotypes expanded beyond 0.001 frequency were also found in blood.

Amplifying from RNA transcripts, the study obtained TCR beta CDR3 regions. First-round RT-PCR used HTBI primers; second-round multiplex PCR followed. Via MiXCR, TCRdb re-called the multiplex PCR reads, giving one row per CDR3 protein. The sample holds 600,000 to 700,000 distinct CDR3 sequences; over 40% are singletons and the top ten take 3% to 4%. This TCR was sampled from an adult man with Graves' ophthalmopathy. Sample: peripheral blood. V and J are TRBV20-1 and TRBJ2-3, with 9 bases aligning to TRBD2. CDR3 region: CSASLAGNEDTQYF. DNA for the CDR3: TGCAGTGCGTCTCTAGCGGGAAACGAAGATACGCAGTATTTT.